This passage covers 20 T cell receptor beta chains from one sample sequenced in a study of regulatory T cells in long-lasting Graves disease. Building the TCR beta libraries relied on iRepertoire HTBI primers, and CDR3 regions underwent Arm-PCR. MiXCR, applied by TCRdb to the multiplex PCR reads, yields one record per CDR3 protein. Among some 300,000 distinct CDR3 sequences listed, 20% to 25% were seen once. Time point indicated: persistent/refractory GD, antithyroid drugs over 5 years with positive TRAb. Construction of the TCR library relied on RNA isolated from PBMCs. Sequencing was performed on peripheral blood mononuclear cells (PBMCs), taken when the disease was refractory, from a patient treated with antithyroid drugs. The receptors were gathered from a female donor with Graves disease.

This clonotype was seen more than once but under ten times. The rearrangement joins TRBV3-1 to TRBJ1-3, with D hard to call. V lost 4 bases and J 0 bases, leaving 13 bases between the germline ends. This CDR3 has 16 amino acids. Germline assignment: CDR1 LGHDT and CDR2 YNNKEL (reference sequence). The chain's CDR3 is CASSRWVSSSGNTIYF. The CDR3 DNA reads as TGTGCCAGCAGCCGGTGGGTCTCTAGCTCTGGAAACACCATATATTTT. The entire variable domain, with the rest obtained from reference TRBV3-1 and TRBJ1-3, is as follows: DTAVSQTPKYLVTQMGNDKSIKCEQNLGHDTMYWYKQDSKKFLKIMFSYNNKELIINETVPNRFSPKSPDKAHLNLHINSLELGDSAVYFCASSRWVSSSGNTIYFGEGSWLTVV.

As concerns this clonotype: With a much larger clone just one base away, this may be a read error. This rearrangement joins TRBV6-1 to TRBJ2-5; 13 positions match TRBD2. CDR3 size: 15 residues. V gave up 6 bases and J gave up 7 bases; unmatched junction bases: 8. CDR1 is MNHNS, CDR2 SASEGT, per germline. CDR3 bases: TGTGCCAGCAGCCTAGGACTAGCGGGAGCAGTGACCCAGTACTTC. Protein sequence: CASSLGLAGAVTQYF.

This clonotype was recorded at least ten times. The chain combines TRBV7-2 with TRBJ2-7; TRBD1 matches at 8 bases. CDR1 is SGHTA, CDR2 FQGNSA, per germline. V lost 6 bases, J lost 4 bases, and 11 bases stayed unmatched. The CDR3 loop spans 15 amino acids. CDR3 DNA sequence: TGTGCCAGCAGTAATCTCGGACAGGGCCTGTACGAGCAGTACTTC. It translates to CASSNLGQGLYEQYF.

The chain carries TRBV7-2 and TRBJ2-3, with TRBD1 as a possible D gene (5 bases). CDR1 is SGHTA, CDR2 FQGNSA, per germline. The CDR3 spans 15 residues. V lost 1 base to trimming and J lost 7 bases, with 15 bases between them. Here the CDR3 DNA reads TGTGCCAGCAGCTTAGTCGGCGCAGGGATTTATACGCAGTATTTT. Translated, it gives CASSLVGAGIYTQYF.

This clonotype has more than one count but fewer than ten. The J gene is TRBJ2-5, the V gene TRBV4-3, with 7 bases aligning to TRBD2. Germline assignment: CDR1 LGHNA and CDR2 YSLEER. CDR3 length equals 16 residues. V lost 2 bases and J lost 5; bases outside the gene matches: 11. CDR3 DNA sequence: TGCGCCAGCAGCCAAACCCTAGGAAGCGGGATTGAGACCCAGTACTTC. Protein: CASSQTLGSGIETQYF.

The DNA of the CDR3 is TGTGCCAGCAGCCCGGACAGGGGGGTTAAGAACGAGCAGTACTTC. Its protein product is CASSPDRGVKNEQYF. The chain has TRBV7-2 and TRBJ2-7; 10 bases line up with TRBD1. The germline gives CDR1 SGHTA, CDR2 FQGNSA. J was trimmed by 5 bases and V by 5 bases; bases with no gene match: 9. The CDR3 extends over 15 amino acids.

The rearrangement uses TRBV20-1 and TRBJ2-3; 10 bases map to TRBD2. With 2 bases clipped from V and 6 bases from J, the junction kept 5 bases outside the gene matches. Germline V lookup: CDR1 DFQATT, CDR2 SNEGSKA (reference sequence). The CDR3 covers 14 residues. The CDR3 reads CSARLLGLADTQYF. The CDR3 nucleotides read TGCAGTGCTAGACTCCTGGGACTAGCGGATACGCAGTATTTT.

Regarding this clonotype: This may come from a read error, since a much larger clone is one base off. The conserved phenylalanine or tryptophan is not found at the CDR3 terminus, so this likely reflects a read error. The rearrangement joins TRBV7-2 to TRBJ2-5; 12 bases map to TRBD1. Trimming at V came to 4 bases and at J to 6 bases, leaving 6 bases not matched to a gene. The CDR3 has 15 amino acids. CDR1 and CDR2 (germline): SGHTA, FQGNSA. The CDR3 DNA follows: TGTGCCAGCAGCTCACCGGGACAGGGGGCACAGACCCAGTACCTC. Its translation: CASSSPGQGAQTQYL.

This clonotype was seen a handful of times. The chain joins TRBV4-3 to TRBJ1-5; D remains ambiguous. Trimming took 0 bases from V and 2 from J, leaving 11 bases between them. Germline V lookup: CDR1 LGHNA, CDR2 YSLEER. The CDR3 is 16 amino acids. This chain's CDR3 is CASSQDAGYGNQPQHF. Here the CDR3 DNA reads TGCGCCAGCAGCCAAGACGCAGGTTATGGCAATCAGCCCCAGCATTTT.

This clonotype has only a few counts. V usage is TRBV30 and J usage is TRBJ2-7; TRBD2 is a possible D gene (6 bases). Trimming left V 1 base short and J 0 bases short, with 13 bases between. The CDR3 is 15 residues long. CDR1 GTSNPN and CDR2 SVGIG come from the germline V gene (reference sequence). The CDR3 sequence: CAWSARGMSSYEQYF. CDR3 sequence (DNA): TGTGCCTGGAGTGCGCGGGGAATGAGCTCCTACGAGCAGTACTTC.

The V call is TRBV6-1, the J call TRBJ1-2, with 8 bases fitting TRBD1. Germline CDR1 and CDR2: MNHNS and SASEGT. The V and J ends lost 8 bases and 3 bases, in that order; junction bases with no gene match: 5. CDR3 length: 13 residues. The CDR3: CASRSDRDYGYTF. The CDR3, as DNA: TGTGCCAGCCGATCGGACAGGGACTATGGCTACACCTTC.

This clonotype appeared many times. The rearrangement links TRBV7-8 to TRBJ1-4; D call uncertain. Germline V gene data show CDR1 as SGHVS and CDR2 as FQNEAQ. Trimming left V 0 bases short and J 0 bases short, with 8 bases between. This CDR3 region has 16 residues. The CDR3 sequence: CASSLAYGPTNEKLFF. The CDR3 DNA is TGTGCCAGCAGCTTAGCCTACGGACCAACTAATGAAAAACTGTTTTTT.

This clonotype was found many times. V is TRBV7-9 and J is TRBJ1-2, with D perhaps TRBD1 (6 bases). The CDR3 loop spans 14 amino acids. Germline CDR1 reads SEHNR; CDR2 reads FQNEAQ (reference sequence). The V end was cut by 5 bases, the J end by 4 bases, with 14 bases between. The CDR3 reads CASSRQEPIYGYTF. CDR3 coding DNA: TGTGCCAGCAGCCGACAGGAACCGATCTATGGCTACACCTTC.

This clonotype was picked up many times. The chain has TRBV5-1 and TRBJ2-7; weak D call: TRBD2 (7 bases). V dropped 0 bases and J dropped 0 bases, with 10 bases sitting between them. Germline CDR1 and CDR2: SGHRS and YFSETQ. The CDR3 spans 15 residues. The CDR3 DNA sequence: TGCGCCAGCAGCTTGGTCGCGGGGGCCTCCTACGAGCAGTACTTC. This translates into CASSLVAGASYEQYF.

V usage is TRBV29-1 and J usage is TRBJ2-7; tentatively, D is TRBD2 (5 bases). The germline V gene has CDR1 SQVTM and CDR2 ANQGSEA. The CDR3 extends over 15 amino acids. Trimming left V 1 base short and J 0 bases short, with 13 bases between. The CDR3 reads CSVEVNSGSSYEQYF. CDR3 nucleotide sequence: TGCAGCGTTGAAGTAAATTCGGGATCCTCCTACGAGCAGTACTTC.

The chain joins TRBV4-3 to TRBJ1-1; TRBD1 is a possible D gene (6 bases). The CDR3 is 16 residues long. Trimming took 0 bases from V and 1 from J, leaving 12 bases between them. The germline V gene encodes CDR1 LGHNA and CDR2 YSLEER. CDR3 sequence (DNA): TGCGCCAGCAGCCAAGATAGGGGCAGGGGGAACACTGAAGCTTTCTTT. This translates into CASSQDRGRGNTEAFF.

This sequence joins TRBV7-9 and TRBJ2-1; unclear D gene. Near its end, the DNA agrees better with TRBJ2-5, so the J call may be wrong. In germline, CDR1 is SEHNR, CDR2 FQNEAQ (reference sequence). The CDR3 has 15 amino acids. The CDR3 DNA follows: TGTGCCAGCAGTAAGTTCGCCAGTGGCAAAGAGACCCAGTACTTC. This codes for CASSKFASGKETQYF.

The chain recombines TRBV7-2 with TRBJ1-2, with D hard to call. V gave up 5 bases and J gave up 8 bases, with 15 bases separating them. Germline-derived CDR1 and CDR2 are SGHTA and FQGNSA. This CDR3 is 13 amino acids long. The CDR3, as DNA: TGTGCCAGCAGCAGGAACAGTCTTCTGGGCTACACCTTC. Translation: CASSRNSLLGYTF.

A note on this clonotype: Lacking the conserved final phenylalanine or tryptophan, this CDR3 likely reflects a read error. The J gene is TRBJ1-2, the V gene TRBV27; 11 nucleotides match TRBD1. There are 13 residues in the CDR3. The V gene's germline CDR1 is MNHEY and CDR2 SMNVEV (reference sequence). Trimming took 5 bases from V and 7 from J; bases not matched to a gene: 3. CDR3 DNA sequence: TGTGCCAGCAGTCGTGGGACAGGGGGTGGCTACACCCTC. Protein: CASSRGTGGGYTL.

The genes are TRBV20-1 and TRBJ2-5; 8 positions match TRBD1. V was pared by 0 bases and J by 4 bases, with 4 bases of the junction left unmatched. CDR3 length equals 14 residues. Germline V gives CDR1 DFQATT, CDR2 SNEGSKA (reference sequence). CDR3 DNA sequence: TGCAGTGCTAGAGATACCGGGACAGGAGAGACCCAGTACTTC. This sequence encodes CSARDTGTGETQYF.